Shown below are 23 T cell receptor beta chains from a single sample sequenced in a study of regulatory T cells in long-lasting Graves disease. Documented time point: newly diagnosed GD, antithyroid drugs for less than 3 months. Isolated PBMC RNA provided the starting material for the TCR library. Both iRepertoire HTBI primers and Arm-PCR of CDR3 regions were used to build the TCR beta libraries. One entry per CDR3 protein results from TCRdb running MiXCR on the multiplex PCR reads. The table includes 540,000 or so distinct CDR3 sequences, roughly 14% detected once. This same sample was also part of a study on T cells in Graves' hyperthyroidism and ophthalmopathy.

Sequenced here: peripheral blood mononuclear cells (PBMCs), sampled at new diagnosis, from a patient treated with antithyroid drugs. The receptors shown here come from a man aged 30-40 years with Graves disease.

This clonotype has at least ten counts. V and J are TRBV6-1 and TRBJ2-6; possibly TRBD1 for D (6 bases). The germline V and J ends were trimmed by 5 bases and 2 bases, with 13 bases remaining between them. In germline, CDR1 is MNHNS, CDR2 SASEGT. The CDR3 extends over 16 amino acids. This CDR3 reads CASSPDRTAGANVLTF. The CDR3 nucleotides are TGTGCCAGCAGTCCCGACAGGACTGCTGGGGCCAACGTCCTGACTTTC.

The sample holds many counts of this clonotype. The V gene is TRBV14, the J gene TRBJ2-1; 11 bases map to TRBD2. V trimming: 6 bases; J trimming: 9 bases; junction bases outside the gene matches: 10. The germline gives CDR1 SGHDN, CDR2 FVKESK. CDR3 length: 15 amino acids. As DNA, the CDR3 is TGTGCCAGCAGGTCAACTAGCGGGAGATCAAGTGAGCAGTTCTTC. Its translation: CASRSTSGRSSEQFF.

CDR3: CAWSVYQGHQETQYF. CDR3 sequence (DNA): TGTGCCTGGAGTGTATACCAGGGCCACCAAGAGACCCAGTACTTC. The V gene is TRBV30, the J gene TRBJ2-5, with D possibly TRBD1 on 5 matching bases. Trimming removed 0 bases from V and 0 bases from J, with 11 bases in between. Germline CDR1 GTSNPN, CDR2 SVGIG (reference sequence). This CDR3 region has 15 residues. Complete variable domain (other parts from reference TRBV30 and TRBJ2-5): SQTIHQWPATLVQPVGSPLSLECTVEGTSNPNLYWYRQAAGRGLQLLFYSVGIGQISSEVPQNLSASRPQDRQFILSSKKLLLSDSGFYLCAWSVYQGHQETQYFGPGTRLLVL.

This clonotype appeared many times. The germline gene is not matched at one end of the junction; a read error may be the cause. V gene TRBV5-6 combines with J gene TRBJ2-1; D gene unclear. Germline values: CDR1 SGHDT, CDR2 YYEEEE. This CDR3 has 12 amino acids. The chain's CDR3 is CASSLFPEPESF. CDR3 nucleotides: TGTGCCAGCAGCTTGTTCCCGGAACCCGAGTCCTTC. The variable domain in full, with the rest retrieved from reference TRBV5-6 and TRBJ2-1, is DAGVTQSPTHLIKTRGQQVTLRCSPKSGHDTVSWYQQALGQGPQFIFQYYEEEERQRGNFPDRFSGHQFPNYSSELNVNALLLGDSALYLCASSLFPEPESFGPGTRLTVL.

This clonotype was picked up many times. The chain combines TRBV6-5 with TRBJ2-7, with 11 bases matching TRBD2. CDR1 and CDR2 from the germline V gene are MNHEY and SVGAGI. This CDR3 comprises 18 residues. V was pared by 0 bases and J by 5 bases, with 12 bases of the junction left unmatched. CDR3 nucleotides: TGTGCCAGCAGTTACTCGAGTCCCTCACTAGCGGGAGTCCACGAGCAGTACTTC. Its translation: CASSYSSPSLAGVHEQYF.

This clonotype occurred many times. The V call is TRBV10-3, the J call TRBJ1-1; no clear D gene. Germline values: CDR1 ENHRY, CDR2 SYGVKD. The CDR3 runs 12 residues. With 6 bases removed from V and 5 bases from J, the gap between germline ends came to 10 bases. This CDR3 reads CAIRDPGTEAFF. CDR3 DNA sequence: TGTGCCATCAGGGACCCGGGGACTGAAGCTTTCTTT.

The chain has TRBV9 and TRBJ2-3; 8 bases are shared with TRBD2. V lost 0 bases and J lost 6; bases outside the gene matches: 6. The CDR3 runs to 15 residues. Germline V gives CDR1 SGDLS, CDR2 YYNGEE. DNA of the CDR3: TGTGCCAGCAGCGTAGATGAGCGGGAGCATGATACGCAGTATTTT. Its protein is CASSVDEREHDTQYF.

This clonotype was seen at least ten times. The genes are TRBV12-3 or TRBV12-4 and TRBJ1-2; maybe TRBD1 (6 bases). The CDR3 has 16 amino acids. V shed 4 bases and J shed 7 bases, with 22 bases lying between them. CDR3 sequence (DNA): TGTGCCAGCAGTTCCCCTAGTCGTACAGGGCTTGGTGGCTACACCTTC. Translated: CASSSPSRTGLGGYTF.

This clonotype occurred many times. The chain combines TRBV20-1 with TRBJ2-1; 7 nucleotides agree with TRBD1. Germline V gene data show CDR1 as DFQATT and CDR2 as SNEGSKA (reference sequence). The CDR3 covers 14 residues. The V and J ends lost 5 bases and 2 bases, in that order; junction bases with no gene match: 6. CDR3 sequence reads: CSAGHRGAYNEQFF. CDR3 nucleotides: TGCAGTGCTGGGCACAGGGGCGCCTACAATGAGCAGTTCTTC.

This clonotype was counted at least ten times. The chain links TRBV24-1 to TRBJ2-1, with 7 bases matching TRBD1. V was pared by 3 bases and J by 2 bases, with 3 bases of the junction left unmatched. The CDR3 contains 15 residues. CDR1 is KGHDR and CDR2 is SFDVKD in the germline V gene. The CDR3 region has the DNA TGTGCCACCAGTGATCCCGGGACAGCCTACAATGAGCAGTTCTTC. Translation gives CATSDPGTAYNEQFF.

This clonotype was counted at least ten times. A read error may account for a junction end that differs from germline. The V gene is TRBV6-2 or TRBV6-3, the J gene TRBJ2-1; a weak D match, TRBD2 (5 bases). The CDR3 is 12 residues long. The germline V gene has CDR1 MNHEY and CDR2 SVGEGT. CDR3 residues: CASSEGYNEQFF. DNA of the CDR3: TGCGCCAGCAGTGAGGGTTACAATGAGCAGTTCTTC.

Regarding this clonotype: It is likely a read error, because the conserved phenylalanine at the end of the CDR3 is missing. This chain connects TRBV6-1 to TRBJ2-2, with 7 bases aligning to TRBD2. Germline V lookup: CDR1 MNHNS, CDR2 SASEGT. This CDR3 spans 14 amino acids. The junction had 6 bases not matched to a gene; V was cut back by 6 bases and J by 5 bases. CDR3: CASSPSGVTGELFL. CDR3 bases: TGTGCCAGCAGCCCTAGCGGAGTAACCGGGGAGCTGTTTCTT.

The gene calls are TRBV29-1 and TRBJ2-1, with D possibly TRBD1 on 6 matching bases. Germline values: CDR1 SQVTM, CDR2 ANQGSEA. This CDR3 contains 13 residues. V was pared by 5 bases and J by 5 bases, with 13 bases between. CDR3 DNA sequence: TGCAGCGTTCTAATCTACAGGGACAATGAGCAGTTCTTC. This sequence encodes CSVLIYRDNEQFF.

This clonotype appeared many times. The chain recombines TRBV25-1 with TRBJ1-4; D not resolved. Germline CDR1 and CDR2: MGHDK and SYGVNS. The V gene lost 3 bases and the J gene lost 5 bases, with 16 bases spanning the gap. The CDR3 covers 16 residues. DNA of the CDR3: TGTGCCAGCAGTGATTTCCCGACGACTGTGAATGAAAAACTGTTTTTT. It translates to CASSDFPTTVNEKLFF.

This clonotype was picked up a small number of times. The V call is TRBV14, the J call TRBJ1-2, with D possibly matching TRBD1 (5 bases). Trimming shortened V by 4 bases and J by 7 bases, and 19 bases separated the two germline ends. The germline CDR1 and CDR2 sequences are SGHDN and FVKESK. The CDR3 spans 15 residues. CDR3 amino acids: CASSLQLGARAGYTF. As DNA, the CDR3 is TGTGCCAGCAGCCTACAACTAGGGGCCCGTGCTGGCTACACCTTC.

This clonotype was found many times. The chain is built from TRBV20-1 and TRBJ1-1; possibly TRBD1 for D (5 bases). The CDR3 has 14 residues. CDR1 is DFQATT, CDR2 SNEGSKA, per germline (reference sequence). The V end was cut by 1 base, the J end by 6 bases, with 15 bases between. CDR3 residues: CSARGGEGTPEAFF. As DNA, the CDR3 is TGCAGTGCTAGAGGAGGAGAAGGGACGCCTGAAGCTTTCTTT.

There are many counts of this clonotype. The chain links TRBV2 to TRBJ1-2, with 7 bases matching TRBD1. J lost 6 bases, V lost 6 bases, and 13 bases had no gene match. The CDR3 is 15 residues long. Germline V CDR1 and CDR2: SNHLY, FYNNEI. CDR3 sequence reads: CASSQLGGTVDGYTF. CDR3 coding DNA: TGTGCCAGCAGCCAGTTAGGGGGCACCGTGGATGGCTACACCTTC.

This sequence joins TRBV10-3 and TRBJ2-3, with D possibly being TRBD2 (6 bases). Germline CDR1 and CDR2: ENHRY and SYGVKD. V lost 2 bases to trimming and J lost 8 bases, with 20 bases between them. This CDR3 spans 16 amino acids. DNA for the CDR3: TGTGCCATCAGTGAGATAAGGGGACCGCGGGATGCTACGCAGTATTTT. Its protein product is CAISEIRGPRDATQYF.

The sample holds many counts of this clonotype. This chain links TRBV12-3 or TRBV12-4 with TRBJ1-1, with 7 bases lining up with TRBD1. Trimming cost V 8 bases and J 5 bases; bases outside gene matches: 8. This CDR3 has 13 amino acids. The CDR3 sequence is CASDRETGTEAFF. The CDR3 nucleotides read TGTGCCAGCGACAGGGAGACTGGGACTGAAGCTTTCTTT.

This clonotype was recorded many times. The rearrangement links TRBV28 to TRBJ2-7; no definite D call. Trimming took off 2 bases at V and 4 bases at J, with 18 bases between the two ends. The CDR3 extends over 16 amino acids. CDR1 MDHEN and CDR2 SYDVKM come from the germline V gene. CDR3 protein: CASSLGNINWGYEQYF. The CDR3 coding sequence is TGTGCCAGCAGTTTAGGGAACATAAATTGGGGATACGAGCAGTACTTC. The whole variable domain, remainder taken from reference TRBV28 and TRBJ2-7, is DVKVTQSSRYLVKRTGEKVFLECVQDMDHENMFWYRQDPGLGLRLIYFSYDVKMKEKGDIPEGYSVSREKKERFSLILESASTNQTSMYLCASSLGNINWGYEQYFGPGTRLTVT.

The rearrangement uses TRBV4-1 and TRBJ2-5; possible D gene TRBD1, 5 bases. CDR1 and CDR2 from the germline V gene are MGHRA and YSYEKL. This CDR3 region has 16 residues. Trimming stripped 1 base from V and 4 bases from J, with 16 bases between. DNA for the CDR3: TGCGCCAGCAGCCAAGTGTCCAGGGAAAAGACAGAGACCCAGTACTTC. Translated, it gives CASSQVSREKTETQYF.

Only a few counts were recorded for this clonotype. V and J are TRBV4-2 and TRBJ1-2; no clear D gene. V shed 0 bases and J shed 4 bases, with 9 bases lying between them. Germline V gives CDR1 LGHNA, CDR2 YNFKEQ. The CDR3 consists of 14 residues. For the CDR3, the DNA is TGTGCCAGCAGCCAAGATCGAAGGAGCTATGGCTACACCTTC. Translation: CASSQDRRSYGYTF.

This clonotype was recorded at least ten times. This rearrangement joins TRBV5-1 to TRBJ1-2; TRBD1 is a possible D gene (6 bases). Germline V CDR1 and CDR2: SGHRS, YFSETQ. Trimming took 4 bases from V and 5 from J, leaving 12 bases between them. The CDR3 runs to 13 residues. The CDR3 loop reads CASSRTERYGYTF. CDR3 sequence (DNA): TGCGCCAGCAGCCGGACAGAGCGGTATGGCTACACCTTC.